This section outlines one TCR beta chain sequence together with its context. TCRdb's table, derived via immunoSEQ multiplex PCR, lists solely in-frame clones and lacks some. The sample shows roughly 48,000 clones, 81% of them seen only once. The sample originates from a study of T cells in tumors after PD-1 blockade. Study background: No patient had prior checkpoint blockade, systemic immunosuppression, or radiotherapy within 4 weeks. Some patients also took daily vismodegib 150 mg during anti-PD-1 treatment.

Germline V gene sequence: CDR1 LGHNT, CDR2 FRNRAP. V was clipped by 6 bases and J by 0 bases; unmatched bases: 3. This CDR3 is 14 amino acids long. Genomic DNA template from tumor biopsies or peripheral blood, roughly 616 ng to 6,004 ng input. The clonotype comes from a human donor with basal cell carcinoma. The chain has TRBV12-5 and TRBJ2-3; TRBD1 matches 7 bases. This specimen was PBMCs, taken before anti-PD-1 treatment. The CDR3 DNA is TGTGCTAGTGGCTACAGGGGAAGCACAGATACGCAGTATTTT. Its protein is CASGYRGSTDTQYF. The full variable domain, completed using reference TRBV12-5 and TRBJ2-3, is DARVTQTPRHKVTEMGQEVTMRCQPILGHNTVFWYRQTMMQGLELLAYFRNRAPLDDSGMPKDRFSAEMPDATLATLKIQPSEPRDSAVYFCASGYRGSTDTQYFGPGTRLTVL.